The clone carrying this TCR beta chain was detected once. As yet, its antigen is unknown. Assay used: immunoSEQ multiplex PCR; TCRdb lists only in-frame clones, some missing. The sample holds some 52,000 clones; 86% are singletons and the top ten take about 6.7%. Sample time point: cycle 4 day 1 (C4D1), after 6 weeks of nivolumab. All trial patients relapsed after autologous stem cell transplantation. Patients' outcomes at their best amounted to complete response, partial response or progressive disease. The entry originates in a study of PD-1 blockade in classical Hodgkin lymphoma. Study-level points and caveats: Only CD4+ TCR diversity, not CD8+, had risen significantly by C4D1.

The V end lost 0 bases, the J end lost 4 bases, and 10 bases lay between the germline ends. This CDR3 spans 14 amino acids. The germline CDR1 and CDR2 sequences are KGHSH and LQKENI. The TCR originated in a human donor with classical Hodgkin lymphoma. The sequencing used peripheral blood mononuclear cells (PBMCs), collected before the fourth cycle of nivolumab. The J gene is TRBJ2-7, the V gene TRBV18; D unclear. The CDR3 loop reads CASSPPGSRYEQYF. CDR3 DNA sequence: TGTGCCAGCTCACCACCAGGCTCGAGGTACGAGCAGTACTTC.